The TCR beta chain under discussion was sequenced for a study of T cells expressing NK-cell markers. Study summary: Underlying the TCR beta repertoires were sorted CD3+CD56+NKG2C+, CD3+CD56+NKG2C- and CD3+CD56-NKG2C+ T cells. Just one sequenced donor of eight was HCMV-seronegative, while seven were seropositive.

Synthesis of TCR beta cDNA relied on 5'RACE template switching carrying UMIs. TCRdb processed the 5' RACE reads again and assigns one entry to each CDR3 protein, with no DNA. This sample's table reports about half a million distinct CDR3 sequences. From germline, CDR1 is KGHDR and CDR2 SFDVKD. The CDR3 contains 16 residues. The sequence came from a woman in her forties or fifties in good health. Sample: blood T cells: a sorted CD56 or NKG2C T cell subset, CD4+ or CD8+ T cells, or bulk PBMC T cells (not recorded which). The V call is TRBV24-1, the J call TRBJ2-6; as DNA is missing, the TRBD2 call by TCRdb cannot be tested. The CDR3 here is CATSDSLLSGANVLTF.